This T cell receptor beta chain was captured in a study of molecular identifiers for immune sequencing clone quantification. This clonotype has only a few counts. TCRdb redid the calling of the PCR reads with MiXCR, one entry per CDR3 protein. The sample has some 91,000 distinct CDR3 sequences, approximately 24% seen once. Germline loops: CDR1 DFQATT, CDR2 SNEGSKA (reference sequence). The germline V and J ends were trimmed by 3 bases and 0 bases, with 12 bases remaining between them. This CDR3 spans 15 amino acids. The receptor was derived from a human donor in good health. Some libraries in this study had Jurkat cell RNA spiked in. The sample consisted of naive CD8+ T cells from blood, with Jurkat cell RNA spiked in. Subset: FACS-sorted CD8+CD4-CCR7+CD45RA+ naive T cells. V and J are TRBV20-1 and TRBJ1-3; D remains unclear. CDR3 nucleotides: TGCAGTGCTAGCCAAGAGATAATCTCTGGAAACACCATATATTTT. Translated: CSASQEIISGNTIYF.